This T cell receptor beta chain was captured in a study of OX40 agonist ivuxolimab in advanced cancers. Regarding the research as a whole: Ivuxolimab was a fully human IgG2 agonistic monoclonal antibody targeting the costimulatory receptor OX40 (CD134). Intravenous ivuxolimab was administered to patients every 2 weeks at six dose levels: 0.01, 0.1, 0.3, 1.5, 3 and 10 mg/kg. Of the approximately 53 patients in dose escalation, about 20 had hepatocellular carcinoma, some 15 had melanoma, 9 had renal cell carcinoma and 9 had head and neck cancer. In the dose-escalation cohort, 82.7% of patients were male, and the mean age was around 60 years, with a range of roughly 23 to 85. Prior anti-PD-1, anti-PD-L1 or anti-CTLA-4 therapy was permitted, and less than 45% of dose-escalation patients had received checkpoint inhibitors. Three dose-escalation patients achieved partial responses, one with hepatocellular carcinoma and two with cutaneous melanoma. The purpose of peripheral TCRbeta sequencing was to test whether ivuxolimab changed TCR sequence diversity and led to clonal T-cell expansion. The paper covers the monotherapy dose-escalation part of the phase I ivuxolimab trial, which included N of about 50 patients. Points the paper makes about the study in general: Low levels of normalized T-cell clonal expansion were also shown by some nonresponding patients. At doses of 0.1 to 3.0 mg/kg, clonal expansion of both CD4+ and CD8+ blood T cells was observed from baseline to week 6. In the 0.1-3.0 mg/kg groups, partial responders were among the patients with the lowest normalized peripheral clonal expansion, particularly in CD8+ T cells. Antigen specificity was not determined for the clonally expanded peripheral T cells. After ivuxolimab, CD8+ T cells had more expanded clones than CD4+ T cells on average.

Genomic DNA was isolated from the sorted cells so that the TCRbeta CDR3 region could be sequenced. The immunoSEQ Assay was used to sequence the TCRbeta CDR3 regions. The source is immuneACCESS, and TCRdb retained only in-frame sequences with V and J called. Part of the clones is not carried over; for the studies checked, unresolved V genes explain less than half of this, and the remainder is unexplained. This sample lists about 99,000 clones; roughly 95% were detected once. In total, the top ten clones hold about 0.17% of the sample. A word on this clone: Which antigen it targets is not known. No much larger clone is present one base from it, and per-base qualities are unavailable.

Based on the germline V gene (reference sequence), the CDR1 and CDR2 sequences are MNHNY and SVGAGI. Compared with germline, V lacks 2 bases and J lacks 0 bases; bases without a gene match: 4. There are 15 amino acids in the CDR3, from cysteine to phenylalanine inclusive. Of all the DNA, just the CDR3 is kept, 45 bases in frame from base 1. The trial excluded patients who had a history of autoimmune disease or who were on systemic immunosuppression. In every dose cohort, peripheral blood was drawn for TCR sequencing at baseline, cycle 4 day 1, and cycle 7 day 1. The samples were drawn from a first-in-human, open-label, multicenter phase I dose-escalation trial of ivuxolimab. Adults with locally advanced or metastatic melanoma, renal cell, hepatocellular, or head and neck squamous cell carcinoma were enrolled in the trial. CD4+ and CD8+ T cells were sorted separately from peripheral blood before TCR sequencing.

The chain links TRBV6-6 with TRBJ2-7, with TRBD2 identical over 7 junction bases. The sequenced sample was CD4+ or CD8+ T cells sorted from blood, obtained in a trial of the OX40 agonist ivuxolimab. The clonotype originates from an adult with an advanced solid tumor such as melanoma, head and neck, liver or kidney cancer. Here is the DNA: TGTGCCAGCAGTTACAGCGGGACTCTCTCCTACGAGCAGTACTTC. This yields the protein CASSYSGTLSYEQYF.